Sequencing of this T cell receptor (beta chain) was carried out in a study of CD8 T cells in ankylosing spondylitis (dated 2017 in TCRdb). General notes on the study: T cell receptor beta repertoires were profiled in healthy donors and ankylosing spondylitis patients so that disease-linked TCR variants could be found. The full study cohort was made up of 25 to 30 ankylosing spondylitis patients and 108 healthy donors. Peripheral blood was sampled, and synovial fluid was also collected from ankylosing spondylitis patients. What the study reported, not specific to this receptor: Some of the motif variants had been reported before in the synovial fluid and blood of reactive arthritis patients, a finding that suggests common disease-initiation mechanisms. Blood from ankylosing spondylitis patients appeared to be characterized by a TCR beta motif made up of under ten highly homologous amino acid variants. According to the report, matched synovial fluid samples from ankylosing spondylitis patients were significantly enriched for the disease-linked clones. In peripheral blood, the disease-linked clones were found at relatively low frequencies and had a CD8+ phenotype.

Including the terminal cysteine and phenylalanine, the CDR3 comprises 14 residues. Only the CDR3 region is kept as DNA, spanning 42 bases read in frame from base 1. The germline V gene (reference sequence) specifies LGHDT as CDR1 and YNNKEL as CDR2. V loses 1 base, J loses 7 bases, and the germline ends lie 13 bases apart. In its sample, this clonotype was seen many times. The clone's antigen remains unknown. There are no base qualities to consult, and no much larger clone falls within one base. Sequencer: Illumina HiSeq 2500. Quantitative 5'-RACE with molecular barcodes was the method used to prepare the TCR beta libraries. The original pipeline was this. To identify disease-linked TCR variants, a new computational method was used, one built on a probabilistic model of VDJ rearrangement. The raw public reads went through TCRdb reprocessing: fastp at Q25, MiXCR clone calling, in-frame beta chains kept. Each entry is one CDR3 protein sequence, shown with its most common DNA and genes. V and J calls and clone size were set by TCRdb, not the authors. Across this sample there are a few hundred thousand distinct CDR3 sequences, with about 10% seen only once. The top ten clonotypes cover 21% of the sample.

Rearrangement joined TRBV3-1 to TRBJ1-2; there is no confident call for the D gene. Specimen: blood, either unsorted or a sorted T cell fraction (not recorded which). The sequence derives from a male donor with ankylosing spondylitis or in good health (not recorded which). The CDR3 region reads CASSQGQKTGGYTF. The bases read TGTGCCAGCAGCCAAGGCCAGAAGACCGGTGGCTACACCTTC.